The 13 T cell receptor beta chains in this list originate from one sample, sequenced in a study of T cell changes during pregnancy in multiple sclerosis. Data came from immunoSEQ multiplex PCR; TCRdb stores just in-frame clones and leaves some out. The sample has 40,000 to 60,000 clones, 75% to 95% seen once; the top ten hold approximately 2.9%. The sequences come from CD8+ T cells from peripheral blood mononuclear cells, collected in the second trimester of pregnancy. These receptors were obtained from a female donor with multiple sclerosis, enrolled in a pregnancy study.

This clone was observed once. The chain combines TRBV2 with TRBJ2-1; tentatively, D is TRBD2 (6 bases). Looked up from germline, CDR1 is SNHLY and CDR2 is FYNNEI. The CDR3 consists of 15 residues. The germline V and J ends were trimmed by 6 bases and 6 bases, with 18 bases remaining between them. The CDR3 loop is CASSRLVAAFNEQFF. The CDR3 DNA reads TGTGCCAGCAGCCGACTAGTGGCGGCGTTCAATGAGCAGTTCTTC.

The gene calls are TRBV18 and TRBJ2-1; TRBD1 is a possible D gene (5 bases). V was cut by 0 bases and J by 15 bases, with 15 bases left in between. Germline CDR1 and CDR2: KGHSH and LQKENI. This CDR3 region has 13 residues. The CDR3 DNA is TGTGCCAGCTCACCACCTTACCAGGGCAGCCTGTTCTTC. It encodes CASSPPYQGSLFF.

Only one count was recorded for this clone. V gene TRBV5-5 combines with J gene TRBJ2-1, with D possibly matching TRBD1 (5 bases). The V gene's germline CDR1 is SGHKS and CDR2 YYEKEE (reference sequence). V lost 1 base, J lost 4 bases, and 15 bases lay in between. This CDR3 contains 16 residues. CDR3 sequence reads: CASSLPDTLPYNEQFF. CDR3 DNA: TGTGCCAGCAGCTTGCCGGACACACTCCCGTACAATGAGCAGTTCTTC.

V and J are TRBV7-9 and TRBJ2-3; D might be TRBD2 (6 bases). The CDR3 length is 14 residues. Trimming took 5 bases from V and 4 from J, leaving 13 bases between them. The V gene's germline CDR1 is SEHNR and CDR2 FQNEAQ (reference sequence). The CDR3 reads CASSPGWGADTQYF. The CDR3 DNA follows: TGTGCCAGCAGCCCCGGATGGGGGGCAGATACGCAGTATTTT.

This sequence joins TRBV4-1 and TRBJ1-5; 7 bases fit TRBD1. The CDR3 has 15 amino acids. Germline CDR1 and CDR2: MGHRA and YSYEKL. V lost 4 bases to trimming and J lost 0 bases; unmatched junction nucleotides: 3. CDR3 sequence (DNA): TGCGCCAGCAGCCCCCGGGACAGTAGCAATCAGCCCCAGCATTTT. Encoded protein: CASSPRDSSNQPQHF.

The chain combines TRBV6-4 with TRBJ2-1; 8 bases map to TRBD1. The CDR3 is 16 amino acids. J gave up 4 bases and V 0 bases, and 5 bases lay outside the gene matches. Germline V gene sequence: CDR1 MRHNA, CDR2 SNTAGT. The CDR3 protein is CASSDSPTGAYNEQFF. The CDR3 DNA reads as TGTGCCAGCAGTGACTCGCCGACAGGGGCTTACAATGAGCAGTTCTTC.

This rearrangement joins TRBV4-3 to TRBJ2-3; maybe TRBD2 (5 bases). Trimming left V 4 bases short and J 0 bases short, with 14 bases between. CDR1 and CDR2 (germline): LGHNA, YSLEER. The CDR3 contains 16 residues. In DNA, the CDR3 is TGCGCCAGCAGCCCAAAGGCGGGCGCGAGCACAGATACGCAGTATTTT. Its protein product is CASSPKAGASTDTQYF.

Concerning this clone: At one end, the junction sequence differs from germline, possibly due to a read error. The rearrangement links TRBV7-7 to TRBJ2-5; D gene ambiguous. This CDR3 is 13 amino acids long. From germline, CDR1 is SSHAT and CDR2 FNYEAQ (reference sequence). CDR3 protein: CASSLEVQETQYF. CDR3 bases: TGTGCTAGCAGCTTAGAAGTTCAGGAGACCCAGTACTTC.

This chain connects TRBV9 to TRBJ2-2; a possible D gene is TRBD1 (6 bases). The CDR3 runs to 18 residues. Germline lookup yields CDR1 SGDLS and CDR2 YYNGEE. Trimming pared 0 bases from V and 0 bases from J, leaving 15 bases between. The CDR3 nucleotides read TGTGCCAGCAGCGTAGGAACAGGGAACCCAACGAACACCGGGGAGCTGTTTTTT. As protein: CASSVGTGNPTNTGELFF.

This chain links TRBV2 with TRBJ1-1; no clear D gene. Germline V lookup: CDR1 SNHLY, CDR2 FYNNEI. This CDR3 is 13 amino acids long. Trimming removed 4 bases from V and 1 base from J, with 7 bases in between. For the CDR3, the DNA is TGTGCCAGCAGTGTACGGGGGAACACTGAAGCTTTCTTT. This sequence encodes CASSVRGNTEAFF.

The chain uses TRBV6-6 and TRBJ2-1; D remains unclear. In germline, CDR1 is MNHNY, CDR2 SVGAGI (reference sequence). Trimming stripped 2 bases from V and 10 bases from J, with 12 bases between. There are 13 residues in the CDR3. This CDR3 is CASSYRRLSEQFF. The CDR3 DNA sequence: TGTGCCAGCAGTTACCGGCGACTCTCAGAGCAGTTCTTC.

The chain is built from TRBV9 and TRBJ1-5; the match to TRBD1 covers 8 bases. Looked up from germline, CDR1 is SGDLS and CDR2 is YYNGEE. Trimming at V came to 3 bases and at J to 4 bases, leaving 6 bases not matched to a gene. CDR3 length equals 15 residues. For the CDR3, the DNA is TGTGCCAGCAGCGCAGGGGGCAGGACAAATCAGCCCCAGCATTTT. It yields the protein CASSAGGRTNQPQHF.

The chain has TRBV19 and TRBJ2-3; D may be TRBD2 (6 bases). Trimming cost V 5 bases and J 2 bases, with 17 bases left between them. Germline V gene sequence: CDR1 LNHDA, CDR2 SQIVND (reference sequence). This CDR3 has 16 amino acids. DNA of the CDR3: TGTGCCAGTAGTCCCCCGCGGGGAGCGAACACAGATACGCAGTATTTT. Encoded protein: CASSPPRGANTDTQYF.